This TCR beta chain was retrieved from a study of shared clonotypes between healthy human individuals. TCRdb's copy holds only in-frame clones and misses some; the assay was immunoSEQ multiplex PCR. The table lists some 2 million clones, 90% to 95% of them singletons. V lost 3 bases, J lost 6 bases, and 18 bases lay in between. CDR1 is KGHSH, CDR2 LQKENI, per germline. This CDR3 is 15 amino acids long. This sequence originates from a man younger than 35 in good health. Sequenced: naive CD4+ T cells sorted from blood. Subset: CD45RA+ positively selected. J is TRBJ2-7 and V is TRBV18; the D call may be TRBD1 or TRBD2 (6 bases each). DNA for the CDR3: TGTGCCAGCTCACCGCAGGCTACGACGGGGGCCGAGCAGTACTTC. Its protein product is CASSPQATTGAEQYF. The variable domain in full, completed from reference TRBV18 and TRBJ2-7, reads NAGVMQNPRHLVRRRGQEARLRCSPMKGHSHVYWYRQLPEEGLKFMVYLQKENIIDESGMPKERFSAEFPKEGPSILRIQQVVRGDSAAYFCASSPQATTGAEQYFGPGTRLTVT.